The 16 T cell receptor beta chains given below trace back to one sample, sequenced in a study of T cell responses to AZD1222 COVID-19 vaccine. Assay: immunoSEQ multiplex PCR; the TCRdb copy retains only in-frame clones and omits some. This table has 140,000 or so clones, roughly nine tenths appearing once. Sequencing was performed on peripheral blood, taken on day 0 of AZD1222 vaccination. Receptors were obtained from an adult in good health.

This clone showed up just once. V and J are TRBV7-3 and TRBJ2-2; either TRBD1 or TRBD2 may fit D (6 bases each). This CDR3 contains 15 residues. V dropped 5 bases and J dropped 5 bases, with 15 bases sitting between them. Germline V gene data show CDR1 as SGHTA and CDR2 as FQGTGA. Here the CDR3 reads CASSPRPGATGELFF. In DNA form, the CDR3 reads TGTGCCAGCAGCCCCCGGCCGGGGGCGACCGGGGAGCTGTTTTTT.

As concerns this clone: This same CDR3 is encoded by further DNA sequences in the sample. The chain is built from TRBV3-1 (or the pseudogene TRBV3-2) and TRBJ1-1, with D unresolved. The CDR3 has 13 amino acids. CDR1 and CDR2 (germline): LGHDT, YNNKEL (reference sequence). Trimming took off 1 base at V and 1 base at J, with 4 bases between the two ends. The CDR3 nucleotides are TGTGCCAGCAGCCAAGTATGGAACACTGAAGCTTTCTTT. Translation: CASSQVWNTEAFF.

This chain links TRBV7-3 with TRBJ2-2; D ambiguous. This CDR3 region has 12 residues. The germline V and J ends were trimmed by 4 bases and 5 bases, with 5 bases remaining between them. Germline lookup yields CDR1 SGHTA and CDR2 FQGTGA. The CDR3 DNA reads as TGTGCCAGCAGCTCCCTTACCGGGGAGCTGTTTTTT. It yields the protein CASSSLTGELFF.

V and J are TRBV18 and TRBJ1-1; D may be TRBD1 (5 bases). The CDR3 consists of 15 residues. Deletions cut 1 base from V and 4 bases from J, with 13 bases between. Germline V gene sequence: CDR1 KGHSH, CDR2 LQKENI. The CDR3 DNA follows: TGTGCCAGCTCACCACTAGCCCGAGGGACCACTGAAGCTTTCTTT. Protein sequence: CASSPLARGTTEAFF.

The chain links TRBV28 to TRBJ1-1; 7 bases align to TRBD1. V lost 8 bases to trimming and J lost 8 bases; unmatched junction nucleotides: 5. From germline, CDR1 is MDHEN and CDR2 SYDVKM. The length of the CDR3 is 11 residues. CDR3 coding DNA: TGTGCCAGCCGGGACAGCCTAGAAGCTTTCTTT. Protein sequence: CASRDSLEAFF.

The J gene is TRBJ2-2, the V gene TRBV24-1; 10 bases map to TRBD1. Germline-derived CDR1 and CDR2 are KGHDR and SFDVKD. V lost 2 bases, J lost 4 bases, and 3 bases stayed unmatched. The CDR3 totals 16 residues. The CDR3 spells CATSDSGTGVTGELFF. The CDR3 DNA reads TGTGCCACCAGTGATTCCGGGACAGGGGTCACCGGGGAGCTGTTTTTT.

The chain employs TRBV11-2 and TRBJ2-7; maybe TRBD2 (6 bases). Trimming took off 5 bases at V and 3 bases at J, with 11 bases between the two ends. The CDR3 spans 13 residues. In germline, CDR1 is SGHAT, CDR2 FQNNGV. CDR3: CASSLGAGYEQYF. The CDR3 coding sequence is TGTGCCAGCAGCCTAGGAGCGGGCTACGAGCAGTACTTC.

The chain employs TRBV20-1 and TRBJ1-1; 10 nucleotides agree with TRBD1. The CDR3 length is 15 residues. The V gene's germline CDR1 is DFQATT and CDR2 SNEGSKA (reference sequence). With V trimmed by 3 bases and J by 8 bases, 12 bases remained unmatched. CDR3 sequence reads: CSASDRGPDHHEAFF. CDR3 in DNA: TGCAGTGCTAGTGACAGGGGGCCAGACCACCACGAAGCTTTCTTT.

In this sample, this clone turned up a few times. The germline gene is not matched at one end of the junction; a read error may be the cause. The chain links TRBV5-4 to TRBJ1-1, with D perhaps matching TRBD1 (5 bases). CDR3 length: 15 residues. The germline gives CDR1 SGHNT, CDR2 YYREEE (reference sequence). This chain's CDR3 is CASSLGGALNPEAFF. The CDR3 region has the DNA TGTGCCAGCAGCTTGGGTGGGGCCTTGAACCCTGAAGCTTTCTTT.

This chain joins TRBV6-2 or TRBV6-3 and TRBJ2-7; the D gene is possibly TRBD2 (5 bases). Germline CDR1 reads MNHEY; CDR2 reads SVGEGT. The CDR3 totals 13 residues. V shed 5 bases and J shed 3 bases, with 11 bases lying between them. The CDR3 coding sequence is TGTGCCAGCAGTGGCGACGGGGACTACGAGCAGTACTTC. This translates into CASSGDGDYEQYF.

The V call is TRBV24-1, the J call TRBJ2-3; D possibly matches TRBD1 or TRBD2 (5 bases each). Trimming cost V 7 bases and J 2 bases, with 12 bases left between them. The germline V gene has CDR1 KGHDR and CDR2 SFDVKD. The CDR3 is 14 amino acids. CDR3 nucleotides: TGTGCCACCAGGGCGAGGGGACCCACAGATACGCAGTATTTT. Translation gives CATRARGPTDTQYF.

This rearrangement joins TRBV7-9 to TRBJ1-4; D not certain. V lost 0 bases to trimming and J lost 8 bases, with 7 bases between them. The CDR3 runs 13 residues. Germline values: CDR1 SEHNR, CDR2 FQNEAQ (reference sequence). The CDR3 DNA reads TGTGCCAGCAGCTTAGCGCATTTGGAAAAACTGTTTTTT. This translates into CASSLAHLEKLFF.

This clone appeared a single time. The chain carries TRBV7-8 and TRBJ1-6; D is ambiguous. Germline V gene data show CDR1 as SGHVS and CDR2 as FQNEAQ. The CDR3 length is 14 residues. With 2 bases removed from V and 4 bases from J, the gap between germline ends came to 6 bases. The CDR3 is CASSLSVYNSPLHF. The DNA of the CDR3 is TGTGCCAGCAGCTTAAGTGTTTATAATTCACCCCTCCACTTT.

This chain links TRBV5-1 with TRBJ1-1; unclear D gene. Per the germline V gene, CDR1 is SGHRS and CDR2 is YFSETQ. V was pared by 5 bases and J by 1 base, with 9 bases between. This CDR3 spans 13 amino acids. CDR3 in DNA: TGCGCCAGCAGGGGTGGCAGGAACACTGAAGCTTTCTTT. Amino acids: CASRGGRNTEAFF.

The CDR3 sequence is CASSDKGAGNSPLHF. DNA of the CDR3: TGTGCCAGCAGTGATAAGGGGGCGGGTAATTCACCCCTCCACTTT. This sequence joins TRBV6-1 and TRBJ1-6; TRBD1 matches 7 bases. Germline lookup yields CDR1 MNHNS and CDR2 SASEGT. CDR3 size: 15 residues. The trim removed 3 bases at V and 6 bases at J, leaving 5 bases unmatched.

This chain joins TRBV30 and TRBJ1-2; no definite D call. This CDR3 is built from 14 residues. Germline loops: CDR1 GTSNPN, CDR2 SVGIG (reference sequence). V dropped 0 bases and J dropped 3 bases, with 11 bases sitting between them. CDR3 nucleotides: TGTGCCTGGAGTGTAGAGGCGGAATACTATGGCTACACCTTC. Encoded protein: CAWSVEAEYYGYTF.